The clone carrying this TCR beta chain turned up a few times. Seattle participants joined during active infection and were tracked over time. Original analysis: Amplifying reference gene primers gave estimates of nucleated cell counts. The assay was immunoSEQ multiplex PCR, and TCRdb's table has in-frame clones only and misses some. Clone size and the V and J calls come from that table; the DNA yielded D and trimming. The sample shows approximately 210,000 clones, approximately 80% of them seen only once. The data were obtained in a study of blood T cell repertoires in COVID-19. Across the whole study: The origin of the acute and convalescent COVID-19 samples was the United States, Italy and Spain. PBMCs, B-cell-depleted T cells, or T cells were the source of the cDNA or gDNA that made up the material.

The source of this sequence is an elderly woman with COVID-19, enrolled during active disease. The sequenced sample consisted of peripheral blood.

The CDR3 here is CASSLRQGVYGYTF. The CDR3 bases are TGTGCCAGCAGCCTACGACAGGGGGTCTATGGCTACACCTTC. J is TRBJ1-2 and V is TRBV5-4, with 9 bases that match TRBD1. The CDR3 has 14 residues. CDR1 is SGHNT and CDR2 is YYREEE in the germline V gene (reference sequence). V shed 4 bases and J 4 bases; nucleotides not matched to a gene: 5.